The sequence of this TCR beta chain was determined in a study of vaccination effects on CD4 cells after COVID-19. Notes on the study in general: Marked clonal contraction was seen in infection- and vaccine-induced clones late after vaccination.

Points on this clone: The antigen is not known.

The assay was immunoSEQ multiplex PCR, and TCRdb's table has in-frame clones only and misses some. The sample includes 55,000 to 70,000 clones, roughly 79% of them seen just once. The CDR3 has 16 amino acids. Germline CDR1 reads MDHEN; CDR2 reads SYDVKM. V lost 1 base to trimming and J lost 3 bases; unmatched junction nucleotides: 5. Antigen-specific CD4+ T cells were first expanded with viral peptide pools by the ViraFEST assay and only then sequenced. Having been cultured for roughly 11 days, the cells underwent CD4+ T cell isolation. Two doses of BNT162b2 or mRNA-1273 vaccine were administered to participants. Culturing of 1.5 million to 2.5 million PBMC per well took place with roughly 10 IU/ml IL-2 and around 10 ug/ml peptides. Each culture had half its medium swapped for IL-2 medium on days 3 and 7.

The chain has TRBV28 and TRBJ1-5; TRBD1 aligns across 8 bases. This receptor was identified in a human donor who received a COVID-19 vaccine. This specimen consisted of CD4+ T cells from PBMCs cultured with HCoV-OC43 spike peptides, obtained after COVID-19 vaccination. Indicated subset: HCoV-OC43 spike overlapping peptide pool stimulation. The DNA of the CDR3 is TGTGCCAGCAGTTTATTTGCAGGGGGCCACAATCAGCCCCAGCATTTT. Its translation is CASSLFAGGHNQPQHF.